The entry below describes one TCR beta chain. Its antigen has not been determined. No per-base quality is available; no much larger clone lies one base away. This sample was included in a study of blood T cell repertoires in COVID-19 (TCRdb year 2020). At the level of the whole study: Samples covering the acute and convalescent phases of COVID-19 were provided by collaborators in the United States, Italy and Spain. A de-identified subject ID, COVID-19 status, age in years and sex were almost always included in the sample metadata. Where available, HLA class I and class II types were taken from metadata supplied by the sample provider and were not determined by assay-based typing. Deeply sampled blood TCRbeta repertoires from subjects exposed to, actively infected with, or recovered from COVID-19 were included in the dataset. The samples were drawn from the first 160 participants of the ongoing ImmuneRACE study and from 950 to 1,500 subjects provided by 6 global collaborators. The repertoires were released in a freely available public database intended as a resource for research on the immune response to SARS-CoV-2. The material from the prospective study consisted of cDNA or gDNA derived from T cells, B-cell-depleted T cells, or PBMCs.

The paper as a whole reports these results and caveats: The quantity of clinical and demographic metadata differed by source and by participant and was supplied without curation.

Per the germline V gene, SGHVS is the CDR1 and FQNEAQ is the CDR2. Reading from cysteine to phenylalanine, the CDR3 counts 13 amino acids. CDR3 DNA only is kept here, 39 bases in frame from base 1. The V and J ends are trimmed by 5 bases and 5 bases, leaving 13 bases between them. The immunoSEQ Assay, a bias-controlled multiplex PCR, was used to amplify TCRbeta CDR3 regions from genomic DNA. On the study's bioinformatics: The number of nucleated cells in each sample was estimated by amplification of reference gene primers within the assay. Sequence reads were collapsed and filtered to measure the absolute abundance of every unique TCRbeta CDR3 rearrangement. For each sample, productive Simpson clonality was calculated as the square root of Simpson's diversity index over productive rearrangements. Here the immuneACCESS table is served through TCRdb, limited to in-frame sequences with V and J called. Missing clones are a known gap in these copies; in checked studies unresolved V genes cover under half, and the rest lacks a known reason. The DNA was the basis for D and trimming; V, J and clone size are from that table. In this sample the table shows hundreds of thousands of clones, about 88% of which occur a single time. Of the sample, about 1.4% falls within the top ten clones.

In the prospective study, participants were 18 to 89 years old, resided in about two dozen geographic areas of the United States, and were enrolled through a virtual design. In the prospective study, cohorts were assigned on the basis of participant-reported clinical history obtained from a screening survey and a study questionnaire. Exposed participants had been in contact, within 2 weeks of entering the study, with a person who had a PCR-confirmed or clinician-diagnosed case of COVID-19. In the prospective study, mobile phlebotomists collected whole blood, serum and a nasopharyngeal or oropharyngeal swab from each participant. Prospective study participants could optionally give additional blood draws and questionnaires over an approximately two-month period. Before DNA extraction, blood samples from the prospective study were shipped at room temperature or frozen.

This clonotype originated in a woman aged 18 to 35 who had been exposed to COVID-19. Recombination joined TRBV7-8 with TRBJ2-7; 6 matching bases give a weak D call of TRBD1. Sequenced input: PBMCs or T cells enriched from blood (not recorded which). The CDR3 has the sequence CASSLYQGNEQYF. DNA sequence: TGTGCCAGCAGCCTATATCAGGGGAACGAGCAGTACTTC.